Each of the 9 T cell receptor beta chains below was sequenced from the same sample in a study of PD-1 blockade in classical Hodgkin lymphoma. The patients all showed relapse after autologous stem cell transplantation, while their brentuximab vedotin exposure varied. The assay was immunoSEQ multiplex PCR, and TCRdb's table has in-frame clones only and misses some. This table has approximately 25,000 clones, 60% to 80% appearing once. The sequenced sample was peripheral blood mononuclear cells (PBMCs), obtained at baseline. The receptors come from a human donor with classical Hodgkin lymphoma.

The chain carries TRBV30 and TRBJ2-3; D unresolved. The CDR3 extends over 13 amino acids. Trimming left V 0 bases short and J 5 bases short, with 9 bases between. Germline V CDR1 and CDR2: GTSNPN, SVGIG (reference sequence). The CDR3 is CAWSVIWGDTQYF. CDR3 nucleotides: TGTGCCTGGAGTGTAATTTGGGGAGATACGCAGTATTTT. Complete variable domain (other parts from reference TRBV30 and TRBJ2-3): SQTIHQWPATLVQPVGSPLSLECTVEGTSNPNLYWYRQAAGRGLQLLFYSVGIGQISSEVPQNLSASRPQDRQFILSSKKLLLSDSGFYLCAWSVIWGDTQYFGPGTRLTVL.

By proportion, this clone is medium-sized. This rearrangement joins TRBV9 to TRBJ1-2; D is perhaps TRBD1 (5 bases). The V end was cut by 0 bases, the J end by 5 bases, with 32 bases between. There are 21 residues in the CDR3. The germline V gene encodes CDR1 SGDLS and CDR2 YYNGEE. The CDR3 protein is CASSVVENPGTALMEGYGYTF. CDR3 DNA: TGTGCCAGCAGCGTAGTAGAGAACCCCGGGACGGCCTTAATGGAGGGGTATGGCTACACCTTC.

By sample share, this clone is medium-sized (0.01 to 0.1%). The rearrangement joins TRBV27 to TRBJ1-5; D call uncertain. This CDR3 region has 15 residues. V lost 3 bases and J 4 bases, leaving 13 bases between the germline ends. Germline V gives CDR1 MNHEY, CDR2 SMNVEV (reference sequence). CDR3 sequence reads: CASSFGPGTNQPQHF. The CDR3 bases are TGTGCCAGCAGTTTTGGCCCGGGAACAAATCAGCCCCAGCATTTT.

This clone was counted between two and nine times. The chain couples TRBV11-2 to TRBJ2-3, with 7 bases matching TRBD2. The CDR3 length is 15 residues. The V segment lost 0 bases and the J segment 6 bases; nucleotides outside the gene matches: 6. Germline assignment: CDR1 SGHAT and CDR2 FQNNGV. CDR3 region: CASSLEAGVLDTQYF. Written as DNA, the CDR3 is TGTGCCAGCAGCTTAGAGGCGGGGGTGTTGGATACGCAGTATTTT.

The CDR3: CASSLGQGTNIQYF. CDR3 nucleotides: TGTGCCAGCAGCTTAGGGCAGGGTACAAACATTCAGTACTTC. This chain links TRBV11-1 with TRBJ2-4; TRBD1 might be the D (5 bases). CDR3 length equals 14 residues. Trimming removed 1 base at V and 6 bases at J, with 10 bases between. Germline CDR1 SGHAT, CDR2 FQDESV (reference sequence).

The genes are TRBV28 and TRBJ2-7; TRBD2 matches at 7 bases. Per the germline V gene, CDR1 is MDHEN and CDR2 is SYDVKM. The CDR3 runs to 15 residues. Trimming removed 5 bases from V and 4 bases from J; junction bases left unmatched: 11. CDR3 loop: CASSPWEGRNYEQYF. The DNA for the CDR3 is TGTGCCAGCAGTCCCTGGGAGGGGCGAAATTACGAGCAGTACTTC.

The chain couples TRBV5-1 to TRBJ2-3; D is possibly TRBD1 (5 bases). The CDR3 loop spans 14 amino acids. Trimming removed 5 bases at V and 0 bases at J, with 10 bases between. Germline values: CDR1 SGHRS, CDR2 YFSETQ. The CDR3 nucleotides read TGCGCCAGCAGAGACAGAGCTAGCACAGATACGCAGTATTTT. This gives the protein CASRDRASTDTQYF.

A word on this clone: Other DNA variants within this sample encode the same CDR3. The J gene is TRBJ2-1, the V gene TRBV27; D gene ambiguous. Germline V gene data show CDR1 as MNHEY and CDR2 as SMNVEV (reference sequence). The CDR3 contains 14 residues. The ends were cut back, 5 bases at V and 3 bases at J, with 11 bases in the middle. This chain's CDR3 is CASSDLGVYNEQFF. CDR3 DNA sequence: TGTGCCAGCAGTGACCTCGGTGTCTACAATGAGCAGTTCTTC.

The genes are TRBV5-6 and TRBJ2-3, with D possibly matching TRBD2 (6 bases). The germline V gene has CDR1 SGHDT and CDR2 YYEEEE. V was clipped by 3 bases and J by 2 bases, with 16 bases between them. The CDR3 covers 16 residues. CDR3 residues: CASSSYGGTYTDTQYF. The CDR3 region has the DNA TGTGCCAGCAGCTCGTACGGGGGTACTTACACAGATACGCAGTATTTT.